This T cell receptor beta chain is from a study of shared clonotypes between healthy human individuals. V was pared by 6 bases and J by 1 base, with 16 bases between. Per the germline V gene, CDR1 is LNHDA and CDR2 is SQIVND (reference sequence). This CDR3 has 15 residues. Clones were sequenced by immunoSEQ multiplex PCR, and TCRdb holds only the in-frame ones, with some missing. The top ten hold roughly 0.9% of the sample, which has about 1.1 million clones, 60% to 80% seen once. This sequence originates from a man aged 18 to 29 in good health. Some clones in this sample may be carry-over from other donors' samples. The chain links TRBV19 to TRBJ2-7; D perhaps matches TRBD1 (5 bases). Sequenced material: memory CD4+ T cells from PBMCs. Subset: CD45RA-negative fraction. CDR3 in amino acids: CASRPWPTASYEQYF. CDR3 DNA sequence: TGTGCCAGTAGACCTTGGCCGACAGCTTCCTACGAGCAGTACTTC.